This T cell receptor (beta chain) was identified during a study of T cell responses to AZD1222 COVID-19 vaccine (dated by TCRdb to the early 2020s). For the study in its entirety: A total of 230 to 250 trial participants underwent TCR sequencing, of whom nearly 210 had received two doses of AZD1222 and around 25 had received two doses of the MenACWY control vaccine. Trial participants were enrolled by age into 18-55, 56-69 and 70-plus year subgroups, with around 150, 28 and 57 TCR-sequenced participants respectively. The research as a whole found: Epitopes outside the regions mutated in the B.1.351 and B.1.1.7 variants were reportedly recognized by nearly half of the unique spike-specific TCRs. Conclusions about previously exposed vaccinees were limited because only a handful of AZD1222 recipients were SARS-CoV-2 seropositive at baseline. No day 14 peak-response samples were available, so repertoires were characterized only after the peak T cell response. The vaccine-associated CD4 TCRs covered the entire spike protein, and the dominant responses fell in regions 160-218 and 743-854. Participants were mostly white British and included more females than males, and it was suggested by the authors that clonal diversity may have been underestimated. After two AZD1222 doses, spike-specific TCR breadth and depth were significantly higher than at day 0 and than in MenACWY recipients. In the small 56-69-year group, the increase in depth fell short of significance, most likely because of low power.

The CDR3 regions of human TCRbeta chains were subjected to immunosequencing. The original methods were these. TCRs in the repertoires were compared against a reference library of SARS-CoV-2-specific TCRs that had been generated with the MIRA antigen-specificity platform. Breadth was defined as the fraction of unique TCRs that were SARS-CoV-2-associated, and depth was defined as the fraction of total T cells that were SARS-CoV-2-associated. Using the MIRA data, each spike-specific TCR was mapped to the spike region that the TCR reacts to and placed in a CD4 or CD8 class. Log10-transformed breadth and depth values were compared by one-way ANOVA with Sidak's multiple comparisons tests. The table comes from immuneACCESS by way of TCRdb, which keeps in-frame sequences with V and J called. Part of the clones is missing from these tables; in studies checked, under half for an unresolved V gene and the rest for unknown reasons. V and J calls and clone size come straight from that table; D and trimming were deduced from the DNA. The sample table holds 130,000 to 150,000 clones, of which roughly 84% were seen once. Over 4.5% of the sample goes to the ten largest clones.

V gives up 5 bases and J gives up 2 bases, and the segment between their germline ends measures 10 bases. From a lookup of the germline V gene, CDR1 and CDR2 are SGHRS and YFSETQ. The CDR3 goes from the cysteine to the phenylalanine over 13 residues. Only CDR3 DNA is held: 39 bases, read in frame from base 1. The time point label for this specimen denotes: about 28 days (+/-7) after the second vaccine dose. AZD1222 recipients with second doses at about 4 weeks or about 12 weeks were pooled, because spike-specific TCR depth and breadth did not differ between schedules. Samples from vaccinated people were obtained from the UK trials COV001 and COV002, which included a single-blind randomized controlled phase 2/3 trial of AZD1222 (ChAdOx1 nCoV-19) in healthy adults. Trial participant PBMC samples were collected at day 0 and day 28 after the second dose for TCRbeta chain sequencing. A remark on this clone: The antigen it binds to is not known. Base qualities are not at hand, and no much larger clone is one base apart.

The chain uses TRBV5-1 and TRBJ2-5, with the D gene uncertain. This receptor was identified in an adult who received the AZD1222 COVID-19 vaccine. The sample here was peripheral blood, taken 28 days after the second AZD1222 dose. The CDR3 sequence is CASRSTPQETQYF. The DNA is TGCGCCAGCAGGTCCACTCCGCAAGAGACCCAGTACTTC.